One and the same sample provided the 26 T cell receptor beta chains below, sequenced in a study of blood T cell repertoires in COVID-19. Assay: immunoSEQ multiplex PCR; the TCRdb copy retains only in-frame clones and omits some. Of around 290,000 clones listed, around 88% are singletons. Sequenced sample: peripheral blood. Receptors were obtained from a woman between 65 and 79 years old with COVID-19, enrolled during active disease.

The gene calls are TRBV5-4 and TRBJ2-5, with D tentatively TRBD2 (6 bases). V gave up 4 bases and J gave up 7 bases, with 14 bases separating them. The CDR3 extends over 13 amino acids. Per the germline V gene, CDR1 is SGHNT and CDR2 is YYREEE (reference sequence). CDR3 loop: CASSQGPEGTQYF. DNA of the CDR3: TGTGCCAGCAGCCAGGGCCCGGAGGGGACCCAGTACTTC.

The sample holds one count of this clone. In DNA form, the CDR3 reads TGTGCCAGCAGCGCCGCTACCGCGGAAGAGACCCAGTACTTC. This codes for CASSAATAEETQYF. The chain joins TRBV9 to TRBJ2-5, with D uncertain. The CDR3 totals 14 residues. Per the germline V gene, CDR1 is SGDLS and CDR2 is YYNGEE. V was pared by 3 bases and J by 3 bases, with 12 bases between. Based on the CDR3 plus reference TRBV9 and TRBJ2-5, the full variable domain is DSGVTQTPKHLITATGQRVTLRCSPRSGDLSVYWYQQSLDQGLQFLIQYYNGEERAKGNILERFSAQQFPDLHSELNLSSLELGDSALYFCASSAATAEETQYFGPGTRLLVL.

This rearrangement joins TRBV6-6 to TRBJ2-7, with D possibly being TRBD2 (5 bases). The germline V and J ends were trimmed by 6 bases and 1 base, with 16 bases remaining between them. This CDR3 has 15 amino acids. Germline CDR1 reads MNHNY; CDR2 reads SVGAGI (reference sequence). CDR3 loop: CASRSLRGESYEQYF. CDR3 DNA sequence: TGTGCCAGCAGATCTCTACGGGGAGAGTCCTACGAGCAGTACTTC.

This sequence joins TRBV19 and TRBJ2-5; tentatively, D is TRBD1 (7 bases). This CDR3 comprises 16 residues. From germline, CDR1 is LNHDA and CDR2 SQIVND (reference sequence). The V end was cut by 1 base, the J end by 4 bases, with 16 bases between. This CDR3 reads CASSIVSGQGGETQYF. CDR3 bases: TGTGCCAGTAGTATAGTCTCGGGCCAGGGGGGAGAGACCCAGTACTTC.

Here the CDR3 reads CASSLLKPGLAGITDTQYF. In DNA form, the CDR3 reads TGTGCCAGCAGCTTGCTAAAACCGGGACTAGCGGGTATCACAGATACGCAGTATTTT. This sequence joins TRBV5-5 and TRBJ2-3; TRBD2 aligns across 12 bases. This CDR3 contains 19 residues. Unmatched junction bases numbered 11, after V lost 1 base and J lost 2 bases. Germline V gene data show CDR1 as SGHKS and CDR2 as YYEKEE (reference sequence).

This sequence joins TRBV2 and TRBJ1-6; TRBD1 is a possible D gene (5 bases). Trimming removed 4 bases at V and 6 bases at J, with 10 bases between. The CDR3 spans 14 residues. Germline V gene lookup returns CDR1 SNHLY and CDR2 FYNNEI. This CDR3 is CASSAQGGNSPLHF. CDR3 DNA: TGTGCCAGCAGTGCTCAGGGTGGTAATTCACCCCTCCACTTT.

This chain connects TRBV4-1 to TRBJ2-3, with a tentative D call TRBD1 (5 bases). The V and J ends lost 0 bases and 11 bases respectively, with 21 bases between them. Germline V gives CDR1 MGHRA, CDR2 YSYEKL. The CDR3 covers 16 residues. CDR3 amino acids: CASSQDERNPGPGQYF. The CDR3 nucleotides read TGCGCCAGCAGCCAAGATGAGAGGAATCCAGGGCCTGGGCAGTATTTT.

The chain links TRBV27 to TRBJ2-1, with 10 bases lining up with TRBD1. With V trimmed by 8 bases and J by 3 bases, 7 bases remained unmatched. The germline V gene has CDR1 MNHEY and CDR2 SMNVEV (reference sequence). This CDR3 contains 15 residues. CDR3 nucleotides: TGTGCCAGCGCCGGGACAGGGGAGGGCTACAATGAGCAGTTCTTC. This gives the protein CASAGTGEGYNEQFF.

The rearrangement joins TRBV6-5 to TRBJ2-5; D is perhaps TRBD1 (7 bases). Germline loops: CDR1 MNHEY, CDR2 SVGAGI. V was shortened by 5 bases and J by 3 bases, with 10 bases between the two germline ends. The CDR3 length is 13 residues. CDR3 amino acids: CASSRRGEETQYF. The CDR3 DNA reads as TGTGCCAGCAGTCGCAGGGGGGAAGAGACCCAGTACTTC.

The genes are TRBV3-1 (or the pseudogene TRBV3-2) and TRBJ2-1; 14 bases match TRBD2. Germline CDR1 LGHDT, CDR2 YNNKEL (reference sequence). V trimming: 0 bases; J trimming: 12 bases; junction bases outside the gene matches: 13. CDR3 length: 18 residues. CDR3 sequence (DNA): TGTGCCAGCAGCCAAGATGAGGGACTAGCGGGGGCCCCTAACGGGCAGTTCTTC. Translation: CASSQDEGLAGAPNGQFF.

The chain combines TRBV18 with TRBJ1-2, with 7 bases that match TRBD1. The CDR3 loop spans 13 amino acids. The V segment lost 4 bases and the J segment 3 bases; nucleotides outside the gene matches: 2. Germline CDR1 reads KGHSH; CDR2 reads LQKENI. The chain's CDR3 is CASSQGADYGYTF. The CDR3 DNA sequence: TGTGCCAGCTCACAGGGGGCCGACTATGGCTACACCTTC. Complete variable domain (other parts from reference TRBV18 and TRBJ1-2): NAGVMQNPRHLVRRRGQEARLRCSPMKGHSHVYWYRQLPEEGLKFMVYLQKENIIDESGMPKERFSAEFPKEGPSILRIQQVVRGDSAAYFCASSQGADYGYTFGSGTRLTVV.

The V and J genes are TRBV19 and TRBJ1-5; 7 bases align to TRBD1. In germline, CDR1 is LNHDA, CDR2 SQIVND (reference sequence). The CDR3 is made up of 14 amino acids. V was clipped by 6 bases and J by 6 bases; unmatched bases: 8. CDR3 region: CASRPRGVGQPQHF. CDR3 nucleotide sequence: TGTGCCAGTAGGCCCAGGGGGGTCGGTCAGCCCCAGCATTTT.

The genes are TRBV19 and TRBJ1-2; 12 bases line up with TRBD1. Germline trimming cut 6 bases from V and 6 bases from J; bases unmatched to any gene: 8. Germline V gene lookup returns CDR1 LNHDA and CDR2 SQIVND (reference sequence). The CDR3 spans 15 residues. The CDR3 nucleotides read TGTGCCAGTAGGATTGGGGACAGGGGGCCGAATGGCTACACCTTC. This sequence encodes CASRIGDRGPNGYTF.

V and J are TRBV6-1 and TRBJ2-1, with D hard to call. Trimming pared 0 bases from V and 4 bases from J, leaving 13 bases between. This CDR3 has 16 residues. From germline, CDR1 is MNHNS and CDR2 SASEGT. The CDR3: CASSEALIPGYNEQFF. The CDR3 DNA is TGTGCCAGCAGTGAAGCGCTGATACCCGGTTACAATGAGCAGTTCTTC.

V and J are TRBV2 and TRBJ1-2, with 10 bases identical to TRBD1. With 4 bases clipped from V and 5 bases from J, the junction kept 7 bases outside the gene matches. The germline gives CDR1 SNHLY, CDR2 FYNNEI. The CDR3 has 15 amino acids. The chain's CDR3 is CASSATGGTGYGYTF. CDR3 nucleotide sequence: TGTGCCAGCAGTGCGACAGGGGGCACGGGGTATGGCTACACCTTC.

The V and J genes are TRBV5-8 and TRBJ1-1, with a possible D match to TRBD1 (5 bases). The CDR3 extends over 16 amino acids. Per the germline V gene, CDR1 is SGHTS and CDR2 is YDEGEE. The V end was cut by 0 bases, the J end by 7 bases, with 19 bases between. The CDR3 loop reads CASSLVFGAPYDEAFF. Here the CDR3 DNA reads TGTGCCAGCAGCTTGGTGTTTGGGGCACCTTATGATGAAGCTTTCTTT.

This chain joins TRBV14 and TRBJ1-4; 8 bases match TRBD1. Germline V gene lookup returns CDR1 SGHDN and CDR2 FVKESK. Trimming cost V 2 bases and J 5 bases; bases outside gene matches: 4. This CDR3 has 15 residues. The DNA of the CDR3 is TGTGCCAGCAGCCAACGGACAGGGAGGAATGAAAAACTGTTTTTT. Its protein product is CASSQRTGRNEKLFF. Variable domain in full (rest from reference TRBV14 and TRBJ1-4): EAGVTQFPSHSVIEKGQTVTLRCDPISGHDNLYWYRRVMGKEIKFLLHFVKESKQDESGMPNNRFLAERTGGTYSTLKVQPAELEDSGVYFCASSQRTGRNEKLFFGSGTQLSVL.

The J gene is TRBJ2-7, the V gene TRBV10-3; 8 bases are shared with TRBD2. With 11 bases clipped from V and 0 bases from J, the junction kept 3 bases outside the gene matches. The CDR3 spans 12 residues. The germline gives CDR1 ENHRY, CDR2 SYGVKD. The CDR3 loop reads CAATSGSYEQYF. The CDR3 DNA is TGTGCCGCCACTAGCGGCTCCTACGAGCAGTACTTC.

The V gene is TRBV12-3 or TRBV12-4, the J gene TRBJ1-2; a weak D match, TRBD1 (5 bases). This CDR3 has 13 residues. Trimming shortened V by 5 bases and J by 3 bases, and 10 bases separated the two germline ends. For the CDR3, the DNA is TGTGCCAGCAGTCCCAGGGTAGACTATGGCTACACCTTC. It codes for CASSPRVDYGYTF.

V gene TRBV5-6 combines with J gene TRBJ1-4; D unclear. The CDR3 spans 15 residues. The V and J ends lost 0 bases and 8 bases respectively, with 14 bases between them. The germline CDR1 and CDR2 sequences are SGHDT and YYEEEE. The CDR3 DNA is TGTGCCAGCAGCTTGGGTTTGGCAGGCGGGGAAAAACTGTTTTTT. It translates to CASSLGLAGGEKLFF.

This chain connects TRBV6-6 to TRBJ1-1; TRBD1 matches at 7 bases. The CDR3 is 16 amino acids. The V gene end was trimmed by 2 bases and the J gene end by 0 bases; junction bases not matched to a gene: 6. Germline V gene sequence: CDR1 MNHNY, CDR2 SVGAGI (reference sequence). The CDR3 sequence is CASSYTRTGMNTEAFF. DNA of the CDR3: TGTGCCAGCAGTTACACAAGGACAGGCATGAACACTGAAGCTTTCTTT.

This clone has only a few counts. The chain joins TRBV27 to TRBJ1-6; possibly TRBD1 for D (5 bases). The CDR3 runs 16 residues. Germline V gene data show CDR1 as MNHEY and CDR2 as SMNVEV (reference sequence). The V end was cut by 3 bases, the J end by 9 bases, with 18 bases between. Here the CDR3 reads CASSLKGPHPSSPLHF. CDR3 bases: TGTGCCAGCAGTTTGAAGGGGCCGCACCCTTCTTCACCCCTCCACTTT.

This sequence joins TRBV5-8 and TRBJ1-5; D unresolved. CDR1 and CDR2 (germline): SGHTS, YDEGEE. CDR3 length: 12 residues. V was trimmed by 1 base and J by 6 bases, leaving 5 bases between them. DNA of the CDR3: TGTGCCAGCAGCTTGCTGTCTCAGCCCCAGCATTTT. This codes for CASSLLSQPQHF. The full variable domain, in which reference TRBV5-8 and TRBJ1-5 provide the parts outside the CDR3, is EAGVTQSPTHLIKTRGQQATLRCSPISGHTSVYWYQQALGLGLQFLLWYDEGEERNRGNFPPRFSGRQFPNYSSELNVNALELEDSALYLCASSLLSQPQHFGDGTRLSIL.

This clone has at least ten counts. This rearrangement joins TRBV3-1 (or the pseudogene TRBV3-2) to TRBJ1-5, with D possibly being TRBD1 (6 bases). Per the germline V gene, CDR1 is LGHDT and CDR2 is YNNKEL (reference sequence). The CDR3 has 14 residues. V was trimmed by 8 bases and J by 6 bases, leaving 17 bases between them. This CDR3 reads CASARRGAGQPQHF. In DNA form, the CDR3 reads TGTGCCAGCGCCCGCAGGGGCGCGGGTCAGCCCCAGCATTTT.

V gene TRBV13 combines with J gene TRBJ1-4, with D perhaps TRBD1 (6 bases). CDR3 length: 14 amino acids. Germline-derived CDR1 and CDR2 are PRHDT and FYEKMQ (reference sequence). Deletions cut 5 bases from V and 3 bases from J, with 10 bases between. CDR3 DNA sequence: TGTGCCAGCAGCCCCAGGGGTGCTAATGAAAAACTGTTTTTT. As protein: CASSPRGANEKLFF.

The V gene is TRBV5-6, the J gene TRBJ1-2; no clear D gene. The CDR3 runs to 12 residues. Trimming stripped 2 bases from V and 8 bases from J, with 10 bases between. CDR1 and CDR2 from the germline V gene are SGHDT and YYEEEE. The CDR3 loop is CASSFINFGYTF. The CDR3 DNA is TGTGCCAGCAGCTTTATTAACTTCGGCTACACCTTC.